This TCR beta chain is from a study of blood T cells in healthy people across ages. Isolation per sample recovered at least 6.5 million PBMCs. The CDR3 totals 14 residues. V was clipped by 0 bases and J by 7 bases, with 11 bases between them. In germline, CDR1 is SGDLS, CDR2 YYNGEE. Together with a sample-barcoded 5' primer, a J-beta primer mix was included in a second PCR lasting roughly 7 to 11 cycles. TCRdb independently ran MiXCR on the 5' RACE reads; one entry per CDR3 protein. The table has 500,000 to 700,000 distinct CDR3 sequences, approximately 30% seen once. This clonotype has just a few counts.

The sequenced sample was blood. This TCR was sampled from a woman aged 80 or over in good health. J is TRBJ1-5 and V is TRBV9; D call uncertain. The CDR3 region has the DNA TGTGCCAGCAGCGTAGGAGGGTGGGGACAGCCCCAGCATTTT. Its protein is CASSVGGWGQPQHF.